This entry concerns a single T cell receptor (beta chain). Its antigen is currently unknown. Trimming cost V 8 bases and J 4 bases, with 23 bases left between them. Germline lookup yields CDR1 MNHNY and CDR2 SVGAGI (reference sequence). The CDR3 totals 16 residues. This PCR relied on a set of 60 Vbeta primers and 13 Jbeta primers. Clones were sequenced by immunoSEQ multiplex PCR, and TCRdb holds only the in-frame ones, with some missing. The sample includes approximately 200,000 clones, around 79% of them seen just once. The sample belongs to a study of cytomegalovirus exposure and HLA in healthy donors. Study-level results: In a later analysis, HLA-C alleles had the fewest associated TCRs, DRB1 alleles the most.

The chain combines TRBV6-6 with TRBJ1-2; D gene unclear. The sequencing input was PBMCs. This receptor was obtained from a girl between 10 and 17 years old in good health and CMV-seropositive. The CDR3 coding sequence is TGTGCCAGCCGACGAGGCGGGAGCCGAGACTTCTATGGCTACACCTTC. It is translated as CASRRGGSRDFYGYTF.